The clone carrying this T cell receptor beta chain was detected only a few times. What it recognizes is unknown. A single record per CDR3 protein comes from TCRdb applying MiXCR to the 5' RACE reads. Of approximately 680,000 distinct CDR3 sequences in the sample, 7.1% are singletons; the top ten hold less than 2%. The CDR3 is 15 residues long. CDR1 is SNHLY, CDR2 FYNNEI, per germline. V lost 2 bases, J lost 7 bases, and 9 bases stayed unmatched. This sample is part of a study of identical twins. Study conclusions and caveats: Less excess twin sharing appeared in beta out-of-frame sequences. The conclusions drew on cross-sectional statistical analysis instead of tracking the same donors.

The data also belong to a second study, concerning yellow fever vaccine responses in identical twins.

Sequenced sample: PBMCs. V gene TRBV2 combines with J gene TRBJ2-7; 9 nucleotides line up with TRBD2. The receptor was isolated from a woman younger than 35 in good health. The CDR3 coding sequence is TGTGCCAGCAGTGAACTAGGCGGGAGGGCCGGAGAGCAGTACTTC. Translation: CASSELGGRAGEQYF.